This T cell receptor (beta chain) was sequenced during a study of human T cells and chemical hapten exposure. Sample time point: patch test 2, 6 weeks after DPC sensitization. The treatment is: therapeutic diphenylcyclopropenone sensitization with weekly scalp DPC. TCRdb recomputed calls from the RACE reads with MiXCR, one row per CDR3 protein. The sample shows just over 350,000 distinct CDR3 sequences, over 6% of them seen only once. V lost 4 bases and J lost 1, with 5 bases in between. The CDR3 has 12 amino acids. Germline V gene data show CDR1 as LGHDT and CDR2 as YNNKEL (reference sequence). The V call is TRBV3-1, the J call TRBJ2-7, with D uncertain. The clonotype comes from a woman aged 18-30 years with alopecia areata. Some clones in this sample may be carry-over from other donors' samples. This material consisted of whole blood, taken in connection with sensitization to the hapten diphenylcyclopropenone (DPC). The CDR3 loop is CASSRRSYEQYF. In DNA form, the CDR3 reads TGTGCCAGCAGCCGCAGGTCCTACGAGCAGTACTTC.